This T cell receptor (beta chain) was sequenced in a study of T cells in Graves' hyperthyroidism and ophthalmopathy. Researchers amplified the TCR beta CDR3 regions from RNA transcripts. Using the HTBI primer set, a first-round RT-PCR was run on the TCR CDR3. TCRdb fed the multiplex PCR reads into MiXCR, producing one record per CDR3 protein. The table records about 700,000 distinct CDR3 sequences, 45% of them present only once. The sample consisted of peripheral blood or thyroid tissue (not recorded which). This TCR came from an adult man with Graves' disease, either hyperthyroidism or ophthalmopathy (not recorded which).

The CDR3 DNA sequence: TGTGCCAGCCAACTAATCGGGGGAGAGACCCAGTACTTC. Its protein product is CASQLIGGETQYF. The chain has TRBV6-1 and TRBJ2-5; D might be TRBD2 (6 bases). The CDR3 contains 13 residues. Trimming shortened V by 8 bases and J by 4 bases, and 14 bases separated the two germline ends. CDR1 is MNHNS and CDR2 is SASEGT in the germline V gene.